This passage covers 17 T cell receptor beta chains from one sample sequenced in a study of cytomegalovirus exposure and HLA in healthy donors. Measured with immunoSEQ multiplex PCR; TCRdb has only the in-frame clones, and not every one. There are hundreds of thousands of clones in the sample; about nine tenths occur only once, and over 0.75% lies in the top ten. Specimen: PBMCs. These receptors came from a woman younger than 30 in good health and CMV-seronegative.

The chain has TRBV7-3 and TRBJ1-1; the match to TRBD1 covers 7 bases. The CDR3 runs 16 residues. The germline V gene has CDR1 SGHTA and CDR2 FQGTGA. V lost 0 bases to trimming and J lost 3 bases; unmatched junction nucleotides: 7. DNA for the CDR3: TGTGCCAGCAGCTTAACGTCGACAGGGAGAGACACTGAAGCTTTCTTT. This translates into CASSLTSTGRDTEAFF.

This clone was seen a few times. The chain has TRBV18 and TRBJ2-7; D is unresolved. CDR1 and CDR2 from the germline V gene are KGHSH and LQKENI. The CDR3 consists of 13 residues. V gave up 4 bases and J gave up 2 bases, with 9 bases separating them. CDR3 sequence reads: CASSRLQTYEQYF. The CDR3 region has the DNA TGTGCCAGCTCACGACTCCAGACCTACGAGCAGTACTTC. The full variable domain, in which reference TRBV18 and TRBJ2-7 provide the parts outside the CDR3, is NAGVMQNPRHLVRRRGQEARLRCSPMKGHSHVYWYRQLPEEGLKFMVYLQKENIIDESGMPKERFSAEFPKEGPSILRIQQVVRGDSAAYFCASSRLQTYEQYFGPGTRLTVT.

This clone was found a few times. The chain has TRBV30 and TRBJ1-1; a possible D gene is TRBD1 (5 bases). The CDR3 has 13 amino acids. CDR1 and CDR2 from the germline V gene are GTSNPN and SVGIG (reference sequence). V lost 2 bases to trimming and J lost 5 bases, with 12 bases between them. This CDR3 is CAWSPYGATEAFF. The CDR3 DNA is TGTGCCTGGAGTCCCTATGGGGCGACTGAAGCTTTCTTT.

The chain carries TRBV11-2 and TRBJ1-1; perhaps TRBD1 as D (5 bases). The V gene's germline CDR1 is SGHAT and CDR2 FQNNGV. V was pared by 8 bases and J by 1 base, with 11 bases between. The CDR3 runs 13 residues. Here the CDR3 reads CASRQGGNTEAFF. The CDR3 DNA sequence: TGTGCCAGCCGCCAGGGAGGGAACACTGAAGCTTTCTTT.

The chain combines TRBV6-4 with TRBJ2-3, with 9 positions matching TRBD2. Trimming removed 0 bases from V and 2 bases from J; junction bases left unmatched: 9. The germline CDR1 and CDR2 sequences are MRHNA and SNTAGT. This CDR3 region has 18 residues. CDR3 residues: CASSDSVPRLADTDTQYF. The CDR3 region has the DNA TGTGCCAGCAGTGACTCCGTTCCCAGACTAGCGGACACAGATACGCAGTATTTT.

This chain joins TRBV2 and TRBJ1-5; 7 bases line up with TRBD1. Germline assignment: CDR1 SNHLY and CDR2 FYNNEI. The length of the CDR3 is 14 residues. Trimming removed 4 bases from V and 7 bases from J; junction bases left unmatched: 7. As DNA, the CDR3 is TGTGCCAGCAGTGGACAGGGTAGATTCCAGCCCCAGCATTTT. Encoded protein: CASSGQGRFQPQHF.

The sample holds a few counts of this clone. The gene calls are TRBV19 and TRBJ1-2, with TRBD1 identical over 8 bases. Germline CDR1 reads LNHDA; CDR2 reads SQIVND (reference sequence). The length of the CDR3 is 13 residues. With 10 bases clipped from V and 2 bases from J, the junction kept 6 bases outside the gene matches. CDR3 in DNA: TGTGCCACCGCAGGACAGGGCAACTATGGCTACACCTTC. Translated: CATAGQGNYGYTF.

The chain employs TRBV2 and TRBJ1-1; no definite D call. Germline CDR1 is SNHLY and CDR2 is FYNNEI. The CDR3 sequence is 16 residues long. V was trimmed by 1 base and J by 4 bases, leaving 16 bases between them. The CDR3 reads CASSEEVILPGTEAFF. CDR3 DNA sequence: TGTGCCAGCAGTGAAGAGGTAATTTTGCCGGGCACTGAAGCTTTCTTT.

The gene calls are TRBV18 and TRBJ2-1, with 9 bases lining up with TRBD1. The trim removed 3 bases at V and 5 bases at J, leaving 5 bases unmatched. This CDR3 has 15 residues. Germline V gene lookup returns CDR1 KGHSH and CDR2 LQKENI. In DNA form, the CDR3 reads TGTGCCAGCTCACCGGGGACAGGGTCTCACAATGAGCAGTTCTTC. Amino acids: CASSPGTGSHNEQFF.

J is TRBJ1-2 and V is TRBV9; 7 positions agree with TRBD1. The V segment lost 3 bases and the J segment 8 bases; nucleotides outside the gene matches: 13. This CDR3 has 15 residues. Germline lookup yields CDR1 SGDLS and CDR2 YYNGEE. CDR3 in DNA: TGTGCCAGCAGCGCCCGGGACAGAACAAGAAAGGGCTACACCTTC. This encodes CASSARDRTRKGYTF.

This chain joins TRBV2 and TRBJ1-4, with TRBD1 matching 9 bases. The V gene end was trimmed by 8 bases and the J gene end by 12 bases; junction bases not matched to a gene: 13. The CDR3 extends over 14 amino acids. The germline V gene has CDR1 SNHLY and CDR2 FYNNEI. The CDR3 reads CASRGTGSRWELFF. The DNA of the CDR3 is TGTGCCAGCCGTGGGACAGGGAGTCGGTGGGAACTGTTTTTT.

V gene TRBV18 combines with J gene TRBJ1-1, with D unresolved. This CDR3 is built from 14 residues. The V gene's germline CDR1 is KGHSH and CDR2 LQKENI. V lost 3 bases and J 5 bases, leaving 13 bases between the germline ends. This chain's CDR3 is CASSPTPGGTEAFF. As DNA, the CDR3 is TGTGCCAGCTCACCGACACCCGGTGGTACTGAAGCTTTCTTT.

The rearrangement uses TRBV2 and TRBJ1-5; the D is unclear. Per the germline V gene, CDR1 is SNHLY and CDR2 is FYNNEI. Trimming shortened V by 5 bases and J by 1 base, and 9 bases separated the two germline ends. The length of the CDR3 is 14 residues. The CDR3 sequence: CASSPRESNQPQHF. Here the CDR3 DNA reads TGTGCCAGCAGTCCTCGGGAGAGCAATCAGCCCCAGCATTTT.

The CDR3 bases are TGTGCCAGCAGCCCCGACAGGGAGGTTGACAAAAACATTCAGTACTTC. As protein: CASSPDREVDKNIQYF. This chain uses TRBV28 with TRBJ2-4; D is possibly TRBD1 (7 bases). The CDR3 length is 16 residues. V lost 6 bases and J 3 bases, leaving 18 bases between the germline ends. The germline CDR1 and CDR2 sequences are MDHEN and SYDVKM.

This clone has only a few counts. The chain recombines TRBV19 with TRBJ2-5; 7 positions match TRBD2. V lost 5 bases, J lost 1 base, and 1 base stayed unmatched. Germline V CDR1 and CDR2: LNHDA, SQIVND (reference sequence). There are 13 residues in the CDR3. CDR3 loop: CASSPGGQETQYF. The CDR3 DNA sequence: TGTGCCAGTAGTCCGGGAGGCCAAGAGACCCAGTACTTC.

The chain joins TRBV2 to TRBJ2-3; tentative D call: TRBD1 (6 bases). Germline assignment: CDR1 SNHLY and CDR2 FYNNEI. This CDR3 spans 15 amino acids. CDR3 sequence: CAQQTQGTSTDTQYF. CDR3 DNA: TGTGCGCAGCAGACACAGGGTACTAGCACAGATACGCAGTATTTT.

The chain couples TRBV27 to TRBJ2-1; the match to TRBD2 covers 7 bases. This CDR3 is built from 19 residues. V dropped 5 bases and J dropped 0; count of bases not matched to a gene: 16. Germline CDR1 is MNHEY and CDR2 is SMNVEV (reference sequence). DNA of the CDR3: TGTGCCAGCAGTCCCGAGTTGGTAGCGGGTAACCTCTCCTACAATGAGCAGTTCTTC. Translated: CASSPELVAGNLSYNEQFF.